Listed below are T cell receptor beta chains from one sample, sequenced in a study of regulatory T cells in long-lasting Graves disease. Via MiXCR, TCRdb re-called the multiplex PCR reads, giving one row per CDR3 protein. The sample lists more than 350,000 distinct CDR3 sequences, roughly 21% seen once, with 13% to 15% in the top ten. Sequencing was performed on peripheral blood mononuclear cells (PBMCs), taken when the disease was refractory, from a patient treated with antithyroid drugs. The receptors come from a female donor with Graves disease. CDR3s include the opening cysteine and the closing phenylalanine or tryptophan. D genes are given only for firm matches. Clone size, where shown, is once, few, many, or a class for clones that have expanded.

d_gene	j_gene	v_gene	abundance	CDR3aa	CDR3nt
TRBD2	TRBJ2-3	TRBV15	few	CATSRDSRLAGITDTQYF	TGTGCCACCAGCAGAGATTCCCGACTAGCGGGGATCACAGATACGCAGTATTTT
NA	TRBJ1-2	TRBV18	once	CASSPPMVQGPVGGYTF	TGTGCCAGCTCACCGCCTATGGTCCAAGGACCGGTTGGAGGCTACACCTTC
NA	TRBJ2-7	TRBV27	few	CASSLTGSPIYEQYF	TGTGCCAGCAGTTTAACAGGGTCCCCTATCTACGAGCAGTACTTC
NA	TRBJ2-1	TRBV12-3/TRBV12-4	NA	CASKAGILSYNEQFF	TGCGCCAGCAAAGCCGGGATTCTCTCCTACAATGAGCAGTTCTTC
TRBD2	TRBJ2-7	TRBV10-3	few	CASGGREGRYEQYF	TGTGCCAGCGGGGGGCGGGAGGGAAGATACGAGCAGTACTTC
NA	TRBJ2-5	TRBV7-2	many	CASSLTPGDGETQYF	TGTGCCAGCAGCTTAACACCAGGGGACGGAGAGACCCAGTACTTC
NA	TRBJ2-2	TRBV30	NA	CAWSWTAGGELFF	TGTGCCTGGAGTTGGACAGCCGGCGGGGAGCTGTTTTTT
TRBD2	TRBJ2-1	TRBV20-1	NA	CSAREDYEQFF	TGCAGTGCTCGGGAGGATTACGAGCAGTTCTTC
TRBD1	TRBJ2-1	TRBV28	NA	CASSPAGTGYNEQFF	TGTGCCAGCAGCCCCGCCGGGACAGGCTACAATGAGCAGTTCTTC
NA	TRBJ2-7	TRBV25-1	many	CASSSAASDEQYF	TGTGCCAGCAGCTCCGCTGCCTCCGACGAGCAGTACTTC
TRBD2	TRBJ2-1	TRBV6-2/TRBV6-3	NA	CASSYPTSGGGIEQFF	TGTGCCAGCAGTTACCCAACTAGCGGGGGTGGTATTGAGCAGTTCTTC
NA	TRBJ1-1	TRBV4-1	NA	CASSQRQVTYPEAFF	TGCGCCAGCAGCCAAAGACAGGTCACCTATCCTGAAGCTTTCTTT